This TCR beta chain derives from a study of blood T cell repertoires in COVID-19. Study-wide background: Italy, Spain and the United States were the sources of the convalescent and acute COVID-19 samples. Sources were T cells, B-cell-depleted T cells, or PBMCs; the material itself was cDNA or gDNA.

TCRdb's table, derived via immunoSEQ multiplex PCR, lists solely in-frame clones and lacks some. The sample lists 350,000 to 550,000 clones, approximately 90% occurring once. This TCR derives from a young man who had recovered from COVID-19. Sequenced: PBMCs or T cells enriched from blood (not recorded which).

CDR3 region: CAWSVGVTGGGQPQHF. The CDR3 bases are TGTGCCTGGAGTGTAGGGGTGACAGGGGGCGGTCAGCCCCAGCATTTT. The rearrangement uses TRBV30 and TRBJ1-5; TRBD1 matches 10 bases. V was clipped by 0 bases and J by 6 bases; unmatched bases: 8. Germline values: CDR1 GTSNPN, CDR2 SVGIG (reference sequence). The CDR3 sequence is 16 residues long.